The subject of this entry is one TCR beta chain. Its antigen is unknown. Germline CDR1 and CDR2: PRHDT and FYEKMQ (reference sequence). The CDR3 is made up of 16 amino acids. J lost 4 bases, V lost 6 bases, and 8 bases had no gene match. This sample is part of a study of cytomegalovirus exposure and HLA in healthy donors. Whole-study results and caveats: Later, TCR association rates were found to vary by HLA locus, highest for DRB1 and lowest for HLA-C.

Primers: 60 Vbeta forward and 13 Jbeta reverse. The repertoire was sequenced with immunoSEQ multiplex PCR; TCRdb's copy has only in-frame clones and lacks some. The table for this sample gives more than 85,000 clones. Sequencing was performed on PBMCs. The rearrangement links TRBV13 to TRBJ2-2; 10 bases match TRBD1. This clonotype was sampled from a girl aged 5 to 17 in good health and CMV-seropositive. Here the CDR3 reads CASSSTGQGSTGELFF. The DNA for the CDR3 is TGTGCCAGCAGTTCTACGGGACAGGGGAGCACCGGGGAGCTGTTTTTT.